This TCR beta chain was recorded in a study of blood T cell repertoires in COVID-19. The CDR3 has 15 amino acids. The V gene end was trimmed by 4 bases and the J gene end by 4 bases; junction bases not matched to a gene: 7. Germline assignment: CDR1 LGHNA and CDR2 YSLEER. TCRdb's table, derived via immunoSEQ multiplex PCR, lists solely in-frame clones and lacks some. The table shows 250,000 to 350,000 clones, with around 90% occurring only once. The rearrangement links TRBV4-3 to TRBJ1-1, with 9 bases aligning to TRBD1. The sequence came from a woman aged 45-60 years who had recovered from COVID-19. The sample comprised peripheral blood. For the CDR3, the DNA is TGCGCCAGCAGCCCTAAACCGGACAGGGGCACTGAAGCTTTCTTT. Residues: CASSPKPDRGTEAFF.